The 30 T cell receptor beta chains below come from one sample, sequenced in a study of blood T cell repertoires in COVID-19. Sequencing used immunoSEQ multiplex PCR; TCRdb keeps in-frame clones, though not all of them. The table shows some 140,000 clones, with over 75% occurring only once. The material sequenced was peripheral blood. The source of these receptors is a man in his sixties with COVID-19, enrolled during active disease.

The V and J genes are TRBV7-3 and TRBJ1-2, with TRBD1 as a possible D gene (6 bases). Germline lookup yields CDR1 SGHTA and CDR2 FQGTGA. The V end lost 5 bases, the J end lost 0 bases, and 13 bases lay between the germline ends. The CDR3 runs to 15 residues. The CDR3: CASSPGTLPNYGYTF. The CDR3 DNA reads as TGTGCCAGCAGCCCCGGGACACTTCCTAACTATGGCTACACCTTC. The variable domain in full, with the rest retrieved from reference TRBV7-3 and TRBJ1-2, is GAGVSQTPSNKVTEKGKYVELRCDPISGHTALYWYRQSLGQGPEFLIYFQGTGAADDSGLPNDRFFAVRPEGSVSTLKIQRTERGDSAVYLCASSPGTLPNYGYTFGSGTRLTVV.

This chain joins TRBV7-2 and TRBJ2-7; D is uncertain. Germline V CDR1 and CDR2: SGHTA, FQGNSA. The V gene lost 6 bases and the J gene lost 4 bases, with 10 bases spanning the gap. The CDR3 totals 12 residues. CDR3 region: CASSQVSYEQYF. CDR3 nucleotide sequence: TGTGCCAGCAGTCAGGTATCTTACGAGCAGTACTTC.

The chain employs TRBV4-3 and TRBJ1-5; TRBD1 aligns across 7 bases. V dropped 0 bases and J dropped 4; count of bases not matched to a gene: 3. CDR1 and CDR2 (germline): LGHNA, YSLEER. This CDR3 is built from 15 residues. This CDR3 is CASSQERQGNQPQHF. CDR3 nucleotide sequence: TGCGCCAGCAGCCAAGAAAGACAGGGAAATCAGCCCCAGCATTTT.

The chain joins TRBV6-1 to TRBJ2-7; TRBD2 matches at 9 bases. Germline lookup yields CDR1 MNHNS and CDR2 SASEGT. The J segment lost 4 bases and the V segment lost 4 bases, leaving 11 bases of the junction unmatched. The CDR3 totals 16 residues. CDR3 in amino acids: CASSASLAGTVYEQYF. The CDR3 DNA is TGTGCCAGCAGTGCCAGTCTAGCGGGAACAGTTTACGAGCAGTACTTC.

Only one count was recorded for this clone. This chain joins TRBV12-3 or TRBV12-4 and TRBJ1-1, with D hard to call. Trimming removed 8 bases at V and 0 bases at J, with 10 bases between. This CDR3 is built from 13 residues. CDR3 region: CASLYRLNTEAFF. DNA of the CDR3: TGTGCCAGCCTCTACCGCCTGAACACTGAAGCTTTCTTT.

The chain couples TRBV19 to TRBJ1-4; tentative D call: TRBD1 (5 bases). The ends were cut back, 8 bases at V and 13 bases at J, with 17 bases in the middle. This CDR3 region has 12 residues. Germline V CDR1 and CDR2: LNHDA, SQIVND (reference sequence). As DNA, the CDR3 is TGTGCCAGTGGCTTTGGACGGAGGGGACTGTTTTTT. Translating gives CASGFGRRGLFF.

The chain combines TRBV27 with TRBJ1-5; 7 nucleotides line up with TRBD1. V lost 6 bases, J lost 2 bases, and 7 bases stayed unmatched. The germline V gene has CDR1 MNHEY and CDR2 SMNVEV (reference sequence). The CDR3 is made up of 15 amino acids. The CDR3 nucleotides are TGTGCCAGCAGGTCCCAGGGGGGCGGCAATCAGCCCCAGCATTTT. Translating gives CASRSQGGGNQPQHF.

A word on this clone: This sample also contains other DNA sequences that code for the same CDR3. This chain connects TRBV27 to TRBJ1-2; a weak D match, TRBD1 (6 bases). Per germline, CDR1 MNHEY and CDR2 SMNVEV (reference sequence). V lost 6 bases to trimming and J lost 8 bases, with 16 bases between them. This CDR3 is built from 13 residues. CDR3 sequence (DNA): TGTGCCAGCAGCCCACGGGGGGGGCAAGGCTACACCTTC. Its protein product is CASSPRGGQGYTF.

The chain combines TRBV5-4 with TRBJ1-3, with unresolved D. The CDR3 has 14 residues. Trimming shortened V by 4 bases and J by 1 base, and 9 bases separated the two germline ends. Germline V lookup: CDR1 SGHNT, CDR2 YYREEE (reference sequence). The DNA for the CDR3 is TGTGCCAGCAGCCTAGCGGCTTCTGGAAACACCATATATTTT. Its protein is CASSLAASGNTIYF.

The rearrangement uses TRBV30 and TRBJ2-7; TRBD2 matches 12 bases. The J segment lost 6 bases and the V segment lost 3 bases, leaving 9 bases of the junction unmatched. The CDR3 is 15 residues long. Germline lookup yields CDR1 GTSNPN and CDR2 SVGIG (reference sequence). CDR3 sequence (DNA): TGTGCCTGGAGCCTACTAGCGGGAGGACGGGGCGAGCAGTACTTC. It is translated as CAWSLLAGGRGEQYF.

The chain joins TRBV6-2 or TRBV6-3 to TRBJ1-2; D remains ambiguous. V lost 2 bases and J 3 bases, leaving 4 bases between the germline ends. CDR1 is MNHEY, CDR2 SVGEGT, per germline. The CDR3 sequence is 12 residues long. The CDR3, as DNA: TGTGCCAGCAGTTACGTCGACTATGGCTACACCTTC. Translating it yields CASSYVDYGYTF.

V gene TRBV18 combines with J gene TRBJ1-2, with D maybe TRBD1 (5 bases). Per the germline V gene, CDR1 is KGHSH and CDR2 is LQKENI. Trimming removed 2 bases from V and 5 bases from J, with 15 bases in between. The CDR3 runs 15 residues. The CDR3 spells CASSPDVQGLYGYTF. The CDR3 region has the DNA TGTGCCAGCTCACCAGACGTGCAGGGTCTTTATGGCTACACCTTC.

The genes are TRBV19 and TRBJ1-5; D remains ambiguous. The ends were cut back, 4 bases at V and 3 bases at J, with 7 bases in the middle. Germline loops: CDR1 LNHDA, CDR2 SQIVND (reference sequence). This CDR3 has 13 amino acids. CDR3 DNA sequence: TGTGCCAGTAGTACCCAGGCCAATCAGCCCCAGCATTTT. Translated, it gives CASSTQANQPQHF.

CDR3 amino acids: CSVEGQGGGYTF. The CDR3 region has the DNA TGCAGCGTTGAGGGACAGGGAGGTGGCTACACCTTC. The rearrangement links TRBV29-1 to TRBJ1-2, with 9 positions matching TRBD1. The germline V gene encodes CDR1 SQVTM and CDR2 ANQGSEA. With 3 bases clipped from V and 7 bases from J, the junction kept 3 bases outside the gene matches. The CDR3 has 12 residues.

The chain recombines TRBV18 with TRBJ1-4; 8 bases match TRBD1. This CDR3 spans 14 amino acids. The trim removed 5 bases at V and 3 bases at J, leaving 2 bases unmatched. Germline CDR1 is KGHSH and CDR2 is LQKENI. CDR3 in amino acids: CASSATGANEKLFF. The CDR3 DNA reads TGTGCCAGCTCAGCGACAGGGGCTAATGAAAAACTGTTTTTT.

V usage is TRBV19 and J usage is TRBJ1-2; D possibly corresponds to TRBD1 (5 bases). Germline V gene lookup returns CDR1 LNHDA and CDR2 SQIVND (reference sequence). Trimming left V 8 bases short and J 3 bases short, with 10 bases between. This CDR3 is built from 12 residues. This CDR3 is CASSRGDYGYTF. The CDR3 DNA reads TGTGCCAGTTCTCGGGGGGACTATGGCTACACCTTC.

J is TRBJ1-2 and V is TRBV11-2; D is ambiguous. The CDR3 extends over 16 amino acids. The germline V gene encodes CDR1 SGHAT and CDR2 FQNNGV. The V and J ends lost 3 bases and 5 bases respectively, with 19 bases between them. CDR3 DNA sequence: TGTGCCAGCAGCTTTGACTCTTTCGGTCGTGGTTATGGCTACACCTTC. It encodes CASSFDSFGRGYGYTF.

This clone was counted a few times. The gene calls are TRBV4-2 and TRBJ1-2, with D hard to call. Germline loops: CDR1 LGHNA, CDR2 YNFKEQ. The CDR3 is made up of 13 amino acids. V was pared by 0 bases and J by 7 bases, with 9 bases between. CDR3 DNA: TGTGCCAGCAGCCAAGATCTTTCCCGTGGCTACACCTTC. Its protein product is CASSQDLSRGYTF.

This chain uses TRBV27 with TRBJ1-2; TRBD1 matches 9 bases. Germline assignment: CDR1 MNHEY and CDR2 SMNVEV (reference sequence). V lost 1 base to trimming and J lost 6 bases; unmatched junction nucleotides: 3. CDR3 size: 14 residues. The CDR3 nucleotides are TGTGCCAGCAGTTTATTAGGGGACAGGGATGGCTACACCTTC. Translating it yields CASSLLGDRDGYTF.

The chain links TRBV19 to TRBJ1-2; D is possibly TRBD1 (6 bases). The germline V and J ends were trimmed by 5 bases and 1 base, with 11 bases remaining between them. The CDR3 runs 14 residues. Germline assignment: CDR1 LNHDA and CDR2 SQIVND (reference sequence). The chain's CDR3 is CASSRTESNYGYTF. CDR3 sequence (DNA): TGTGCCAGTAGTCGGACAGAGAGTAACTATGGCTACACCTTC. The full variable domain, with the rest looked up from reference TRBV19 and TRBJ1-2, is DGGITQSPKYLFRKEGQNVTLSCEQNLNHDAMYWYRQDPGQGLRLIYYSQIVNDFQKGDIAEGYSVSREKKESFPLTVTSAQKNPTAFYLCASSRTESNYGYTFGSGTRLTVV.

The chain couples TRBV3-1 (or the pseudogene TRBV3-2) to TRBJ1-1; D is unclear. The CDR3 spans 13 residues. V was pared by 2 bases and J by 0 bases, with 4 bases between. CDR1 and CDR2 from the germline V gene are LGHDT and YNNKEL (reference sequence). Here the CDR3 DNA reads TGTGCCAGCAGCCAACTCTTGAACACTGAAGCTTTCTTT. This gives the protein CASSQLLNTEAFF.

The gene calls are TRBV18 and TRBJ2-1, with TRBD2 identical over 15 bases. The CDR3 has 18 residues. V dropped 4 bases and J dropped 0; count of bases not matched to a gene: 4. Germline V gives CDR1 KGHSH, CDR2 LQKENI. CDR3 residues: CASSQRTSGGASYNEQFF. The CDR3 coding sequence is TGTGCCAGCTCACAGAGGACTAGCGGGGGGGCCTCCTACAATGAGCAGTTCTTC.

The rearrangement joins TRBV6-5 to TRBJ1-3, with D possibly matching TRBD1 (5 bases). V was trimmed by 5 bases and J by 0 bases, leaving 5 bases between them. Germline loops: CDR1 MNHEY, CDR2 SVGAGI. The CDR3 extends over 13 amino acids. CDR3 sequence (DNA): TGTGCCAGCAGTCAGGGCTCTGGAAACACCATATATTTT. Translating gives CASSQGSGNTIYF.

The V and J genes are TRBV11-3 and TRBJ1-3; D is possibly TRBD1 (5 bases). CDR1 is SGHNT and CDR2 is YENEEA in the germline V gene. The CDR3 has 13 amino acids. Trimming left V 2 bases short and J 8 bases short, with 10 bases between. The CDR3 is CASSLSDTYTIYF. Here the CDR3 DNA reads TGTGCCAGCAGCTTATCGGACACCTACACCATATATTTT.

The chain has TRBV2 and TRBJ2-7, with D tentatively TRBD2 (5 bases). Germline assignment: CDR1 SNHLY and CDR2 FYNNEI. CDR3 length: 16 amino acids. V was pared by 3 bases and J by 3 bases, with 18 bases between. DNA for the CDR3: TGTGCCAGCAGTGATTGGAGGCCCTCGGTTGGCTACGAGCAGTACTTC. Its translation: CASSDWRPSVGYEQYF.

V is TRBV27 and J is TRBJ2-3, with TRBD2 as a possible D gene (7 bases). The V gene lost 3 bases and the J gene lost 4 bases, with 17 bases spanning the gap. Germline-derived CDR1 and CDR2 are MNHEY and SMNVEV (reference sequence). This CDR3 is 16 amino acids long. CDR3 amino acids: CASSFGWGGGADTQYF. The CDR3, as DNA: TGTGCCAGCAGTTTCGGTTGGGGGGGCGGTGCAGATACGCAGTATTTT.

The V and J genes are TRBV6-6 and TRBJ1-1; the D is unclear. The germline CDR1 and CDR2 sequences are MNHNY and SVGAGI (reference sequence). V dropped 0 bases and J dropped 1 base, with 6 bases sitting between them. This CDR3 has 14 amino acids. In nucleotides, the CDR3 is TGTGCCAGCAGTTACTCAGACTCGAACACTGAAGCTTTCTTT. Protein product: CASSYSDSNTEAFF.

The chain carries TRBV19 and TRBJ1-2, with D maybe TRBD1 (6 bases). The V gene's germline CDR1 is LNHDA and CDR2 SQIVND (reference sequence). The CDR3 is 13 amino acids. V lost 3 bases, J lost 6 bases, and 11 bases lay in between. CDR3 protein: CASSMWTENGYTF. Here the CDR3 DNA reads TGTGCCAGTAGTATGTGGACAGAAAATGGCTACACCTTC.

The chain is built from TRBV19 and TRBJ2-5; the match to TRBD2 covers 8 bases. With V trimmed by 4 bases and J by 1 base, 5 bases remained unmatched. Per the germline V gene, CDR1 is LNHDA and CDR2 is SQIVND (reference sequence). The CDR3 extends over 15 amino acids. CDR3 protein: CASSTSGGLQETQYF. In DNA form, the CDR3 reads TGTGCCAGTAGTACCTCGGGGGGGCTCCAAGAGACCCAGTACTTC.

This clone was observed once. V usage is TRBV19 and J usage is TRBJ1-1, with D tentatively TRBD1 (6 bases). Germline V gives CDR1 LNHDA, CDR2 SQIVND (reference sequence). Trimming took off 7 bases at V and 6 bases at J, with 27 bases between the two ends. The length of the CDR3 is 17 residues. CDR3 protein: CASTIRGLGQPGAEAFF. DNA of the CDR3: TGTGCCAGTACCATAAGGGGCCTAGGACAGCCAGGCGCTGAAGCTTTCTTT.